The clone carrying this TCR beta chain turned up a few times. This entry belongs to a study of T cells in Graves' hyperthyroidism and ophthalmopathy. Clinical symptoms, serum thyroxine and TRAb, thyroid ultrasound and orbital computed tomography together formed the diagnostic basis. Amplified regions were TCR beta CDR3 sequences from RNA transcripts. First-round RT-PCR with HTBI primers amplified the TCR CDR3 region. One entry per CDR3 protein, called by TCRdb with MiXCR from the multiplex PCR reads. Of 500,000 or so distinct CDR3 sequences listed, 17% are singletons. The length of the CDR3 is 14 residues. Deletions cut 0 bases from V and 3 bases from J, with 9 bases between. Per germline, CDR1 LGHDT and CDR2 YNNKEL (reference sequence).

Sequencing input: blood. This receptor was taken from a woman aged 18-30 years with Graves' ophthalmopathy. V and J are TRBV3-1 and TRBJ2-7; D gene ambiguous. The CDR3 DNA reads TGTGCCAGCAGCCAAGATTATGATCACTACGAGCAGTACTTC. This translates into CASSQDYDHYEQYF.